A selection of T cell receptor beta chains follows, all from one sample in a study of blood T cells in healthy people across ages. Each CDR3 protein is one row after TCRdb ran MiXCR on the 5' RACE reads. The sample yields 1.5 million to 2 million distinct CDR3 sequences, 28% seen once. The material sequenced was blood. The origin of the receptors is a woman aged 30 to 39 in good health. The CDR3 runs from the conserved cysteine through the conserved F or W. D genes are given only for firm matches. Expanded clones get a size class; other rows say once, few or many, or leave the size out.

TRBJ2-4 | - | many | 16 | TRBV29-1 | TGCAGCGTTGAAGAATCTTCTCCTAGACAGCAAAGTGTTCAGTACTTC | CSVEESSPRQQSVQYF
TRBJ1-5 | - | - | 16 | TRBV6-2/TRBV6-3 | TGTGCCAGCAGTTACGGCATACGAGAGGGTAATCAGCCCCAGCATTTT | CASSYGIREGNQPQHF
TRBJ2-1 | - | many | 16 | TRBV7-2 | TGTGCCAGCAGCTCCGCCGGGGCCAGCTCCTACAATGAGCAGTTCTTC | CASSSAGASSYNEQFF
TRBJ2-3 | TRBD2 | few | 15 | TRBV6-5 | TGTGCCAGCAGCCCCGGGGCTAGCGGGGGTGATACGCAGTATTTT | CASSPGASGGDTQYF
TRBJ2-1 | - | - | 10 | TRBV29-1 | TGCAGCGTTGATCGGGATGAGCAGTTCTTC | CSVDRDEQFF
TRBJ2-5 | - | many | 14 | TRBV11-2 | TGTGCCAGCAGCGTCGGACGGTCCCAAGAGACCCAGTACTTC | CASSVGRSQETQYF
TRBJ2-5 | - | few | 15 | TRBV18 | TGTGCCAGCTCACCATCCGGAGGGCGGACCGTCGGGCAGTACTTC | CASSPSGGRTVGQYF
TRBJ2-1 | - | - | 15 | TRBV12-3/TRBV12-4 | TGTGCCAGCAGAGTCGACGGAGCCGTCTACAATGAGCAGTTCTTC | CASRVDGAVYNEQFF
TRBJ2-1 | TRBD2 | few | 19 | TRBV5-6 | TGTGCCAGCAGCTTTGTGCCGGGACTAGCGGGAGTAAGCTACAATGAGCAGTTCTTC | CASSFVPGLAGVSYNEQFF
TRBJ2-1 | TRBD2 | - | 15 | TRBV7-6 | TGTGCCAGCAGCTTAGCAGCGGGATCAAAAGATGAGCAGTTCTTC | CASSLAAGSKDEQFF
TRBJ1-1 | - | - | 13 | TRBV30 | TGTGCCTGGAAGCTTGGGTTAAACACTGAAGCTTTCTTT | CAWKLGLNTEAFF
TRBJ1-1 | - | few | 19 | TRBV24-1 | TGCGCCACCAGTGATTTGCTACCTTCTAAACGGGGAATGAACACTGAAGCTTTCTTT | CATSDLLPSKRGMNTEAFF
TRBJ2-5 | TRBD2 | - | 16 | TRBV18 | TGTGCCAGCTCACCACCTCTAGCGGGGCCGTCAGAGACCCAGTACTTC | CASSPPLAGPSETQYF
TRBJ1-4 | TRBD1 | - | 13 | TRBV10-3 | TGTGCCGCGCGGGGGACAGGGATTGAAAGACTGTTTTTT | CAARGTGIERLFF
TRBJ2-1 | - | - | 13 | TRBV24-1 | TGTGCCGCCAGTGAAGGGAGTGGCAATGAGCAGTTCTTC | CAASEGSGNEQFF
TRBJ2-1 | TRBD1 | - | 14 | TRBV20-1 | TGCAGTGCTCTTAGACAGGGGATGAACAATGAGCAGTTCTTC | CSALRQGMNNEQFF
TRBJ1-4 | - | - | 19 | TRBV6-1 | TGTGCCAGCAGCGAGAAGGACCTCAAACCACGGGTGACTAATGAAAAACTGTTTTTT | CASSEKDLKPRVTNEKLFF
TRBJ2-3 | TRBD1 | many | 15 | TRBV7-9 | TGTGCCAGCAGCTTAGGGGACAGGCTTTCAGATACGCAGTATTTT | CASSLGDRLSDTQYF
TRBJ1-2 | - | few | 13 | TRBV5-1 | TGCGCCAGCAGCGTCCGGGGCCAGGGTGGCTACACCTTC | CASSVRGQGGYTF
TRBJ2-7 | - | many | 13 | TRBV13 | TGTGCCAGCAGCTTACTTGGGGACTACGAGCAGTACTTC | CASSLLGDYEQYF
TRBJ2-7 | TRBD1 | few | 13 | TRBV7-9 | TGTGCCAGCAGCTCGACAGGGGAGGACGAGCAGTACTTC | CASSSTGEDEQYF
TRBJ2-5 | - | - | 12 | TRBV12-3/TRBV12-4 | TGTGCCAGTTTGGGTGAGGGGGAGACCCAGTACTTC | CASLGEGETQYF
TRBJ2-7 | - | - | 19 | TRBV4-3 | TGCGCCAGCAGCCAGCAATTGTTGCAGGGTAATTTAAACTCCTACGAGCAGTACTTC | CASSQQLLQGNLNSYEQYF
TRBJ2-5 | TRBD1 | - | 17 | TRBV7-9 | TGTGCCAGCAGCTTAGCCGCTACAGGGGGAATCCAAGAGACCCAGTACTTC | CASSLAATGGIQETQYF
TRBJ1-1 | TRBD1 | - | 17 | TRBV7-2 | TGTGCCAGCAGCTTAGCGGAACCCGGGACAGCGAACACTGAAGCTTTCTTT | CASSLAEPGTANTEAFF
TRBJ2-7 | - | - | 14 | TRBV6-2/TRBV6-3 | TGTGCCAGCAGTTACTCGAGGGCTTCCTACGAGCAGTACTTC | CASSYSRASYEQYF
TRBJ2-7 | - | few | 17 | TRBV7-8 | TGTGCCAGCACCCTTAGTAGAGGGAGCCACATTTCCTACGAGCAGTACTTC | CASTLSRGSHISYEQYF
TRBJ2-1 | - | - | 13 | TRBV30 | TGTGCCTGGAGTGTTGGGGTTGGCAATGAGCAGTTCTTC | CAWSVGVGNEQFF
TRBJ2-7 | TRBD2 | few | 18 | TRBV4-1 | TGCGCCAGCAGCCAAGAACTCCCGTTGGGGACTAGCGGGGGTGAGCAGTACTTC | CASSQELPLGTSGGEQYF
TRBJ2-3 | - | - | 15 | TRBV25-1 | TGTGCCAGCACCCCACGAGGAACAAGCACAGATACGCAGTATTTT | CASTPRGTSTDTQYF
TRBJ2-2 | TRBD2 | - | 18 | TRBV6-2/TRBV6-3 | TGTGCCAGCAGTCCCCCATCCTTACTAGCGGGACTCACCGGGGAGCTGTTTTTT | CASSPPSLLAGLTGELFF
TRBJ2-7 | - | - | 16 | TRBV5-1 | TGCGCCAGCAGCTTGGAATCAGGGATTACCAGCTACGAGCAGTACTTC | CASSLESGITSYEQYF
TRBJ1-6 | - | few | 17 | TRBV5-5 | TGTGCCAGCAGTTTCGCAGGGGAGAGCTCCTATAATTCACCCCTCCACTTT | CASSFAGESSYNSPLHF
TRBJ1-2 | - | many | 13 | TRBV10-2 | TGCGCCAGCGTCGACACAGGGAACTATGGCTACACCTTC | CASVDTGNYGYTF
TRBJ2-1 | TRBD2 | few | 14 | TRBV5-5 | TGTGCCAGCAGAGGCGGACTAGTTCGGAATGAGCAGTTCTTC | CASRGGLVRNEQFF
TRBJ1-2 | - | few | 13 | TRBV20-1 | TGCAGTGCTAGGGACGGGCTTAACTATGGCTACACCTTC | CSARDGLNYGYTF
TRBJ2-1 | - | - | 14 | TRBV6-6 | TGTGCCAGCAGCTCCGAGGGGGGGCGTTACGAGCAGTTCTTC | CASSSEGGRYEQFF
TRBJ2-7 | - | many | 14 | TRBV20-1 | TGCAGTGCCATCAACCCGGGACTCCACTACGAGCAGTACTTC | CSAINPGLHYEQYF
TRBJ2-3 | TRBD1 | few | 14 | TRBV20-1 | TGCAGTGCTAGAGCTTACAGGGGCGCAGATACGCAGTATTTT | CSARAYRGADTQYF
TRBJ2-1 | - | few | 17 | TRBV4-1 | TGCGCCAGCAGCCACCTGGGACCGGCAAGCTCCTACAATGAGCAGTTCTTC | CASSHLGPASSYNEQFF
TRBJ2-7 | - | - | 15 | TRBV12-3/TRBV12-4 | TGTGCCGGCAGAGCTGGGACCCTCGGCTCCTACGAGCAGTACTTC | CAGRAGTLGSYEQYF
TRBJ2-2 | TRBD1 | - | 16 | TRBV27 | TGTGCCAGCAGTTTTGCCCAGGGGGCCCACACCGGGGAGCTGTTTTTT | CASSFAQGAHTGELFF
TRBJ2-1 | - | few | 14 | TRBV29-1 | TGCAGCGTTGAAGATAAGAGCGATTACAATGAGCAGTTCTTC | CSVEDKSDYNEQFF
TRBJ2-7 | TRBD2 | many | 14 | TRBV5-1 | TGCGCCAGCAGAGTGAGGCGGGGGTTCAGCGAGCAGTACTTC | CASRVRRGFSEQYF
TRBJ2-3 | TRBD2 | few | 18 | TRBV10-3 | TGTGCCATCAGTGATGGCGGGAGGCCTCCATCGGGGGGAGATACGCAGTATTTT | CAISDGGRPPSGGDTQYF
TRBJ1-1 | - | once | 16 | TRBV20-1 | TGCAGTGCTCTTCGTTTTAGTGACTTACCGAACACTGAAGCTTTCTTT | CSALRFSDLPNTEAFF
TRBJ2-7 | TRBD2 | - | 17 | TRBV10-3 | TGTGCCATCAGCACCCTAGGACGGGGGGGCGTTTACAATGAGCAGTACTTC | CAISTLGRGGVYNEQYF
TRBJ1-2 | - | few | 15 | TRBV14 | TGTGCCAGCAGCCAAGCTCACGTGGAGCGGGGCGGCTACACCTTC | CASSQAHVERGGYTF
TRBJ2-2 | - | few | 14 | TRBV3-1 | TGTGCCAGCAGGAGACAGCCGAACACCGGGGAGCTGTTTTTT | CASRRQPNTGELFF
TRBJ2-2 | - | - | 14 | TRBV6-2/TRBV6-3 | TGTGCCAGCAGTTACCACGGTAGCACCGGGGAGCTGTTTTTT | CASSYHGSTGELFF
TRBJ1-6 | - | - | 14 | TRBV28 | TGTGCCAGCAGACCCGGGGCAGGCGGGTCACCCCTCCACTTT | CASRPGAGGSPLHF